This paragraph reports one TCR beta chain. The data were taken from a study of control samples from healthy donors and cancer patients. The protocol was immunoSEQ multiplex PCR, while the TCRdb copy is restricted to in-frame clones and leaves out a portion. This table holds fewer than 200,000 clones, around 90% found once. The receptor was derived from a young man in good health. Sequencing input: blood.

This CDR3 is CASSLDRAGTEAFF. For the CDR3, the DNA is TGCGCCAGCAGTCTCGACAGGGCGGGCACTGAAGCTTTCTTT. This chain connects TRBV4-1 to TRBJ1-1; TRBD1 matches 7 bases. The CDR3 length is 14 residues. Germline trimming cut 6 bases from V and 4 bases from J; bases unmatched to any gene: 8. Germline V gene sequence: CDR1 MGHRA, CDR2 YSYEKL.